The source of this T cell receptor beta chain is a study of T-cell memory formation after mild COVID-19. Study-wide points: Clones that shrank (day 15 to 85) were balanced CD4/CD8, whereas later expanders leaned CD4+. In pre-infection memory, a portion of responding clones appeared, which suggested that cross-reactive memory joined.

This CDR3 is built from 11 residues. The V gene's germline CDR1 is MNHNS and CDR2 SASEGT. Libraries for TCRalpha and TCRbeta carried sample barcodes and unique molecular identifiers via 5'RACE. TCRdb analysed the 5' RACE reads with MiXCR anew, one entry per CDR3 protein. This sample has approximately 300,000 distinct CDR3 sequences, with 15% to 20% found just once. About this clonotype: Its target is unknown. At one boundary the junction diverges from the germline segment, which might be a read error.

Source material: PBMCs or a T cell subset sorted from them (not recorded which). The clonotype originates from a man aged 18 to 30 who had mild COVID-19 (a few samples of this study predate the infection). Cell type and time point are not known. The rearrangement uses TRBV6-1 and TRBJ1-5; D unclear. CDR3 nucleotide sequence: TGTGCCAGCAGTGAAATCCCATCCTGGCGTTTT. Residues: CASSEIPSWRF.